This T cell receptor (beta chain) was recorded in a study of cytotoxic CD8 clonotypes in ibrutinib-treated CLL. Produced via immunoSEQ multiplex PCR; TCRdb's table is partial and in-frame only. The sample shows approximately 120,000 clones, approximately 58% of them seen only once. This clone was recorded a few times. Other DNA sequences within the sample encode an identical CDR3. Deletions cut 4 bases from V and 2 bases from J, with 11 bases between. There are 14 residues in the CDR3. Per the germline V gene, CDR1 is SGHRS and CDR2 is YFSETQ. This sequence joins TRBV5-1 and TRBJ2-3; D unresolved. Sequenced here: PBMCs, sampled after 24 months of ibrutinib treatment. This sequence originates from a human donor with chronic lymphocytic leukemia. The CDR3 DNA follows: TGCGCCAGCAGCCCCGGGCAGTACACAGATACGCAGTATTTT. Protein product: CASSPGQYTDTQYF.